This TCR beta chain was identified in a study of human T cells and chemical hapten exposure. Across the whole study: Mainly, slight library volume differences in the pool made TCR yields vary.

The study extracted total RNA from unfractionated whole blood. Concerning this clonotype itself: Its antigen is not identified.

Notes on the study in general: After DPC sensitization, TCRs above 1 in 1000 frequency showed no change.

The library tagged each cDNA molecule with unique molecular identifiers. TCRdb ran MiXCR on the 5' RACE reads and lists one entry per CDR3 protein. The table includes about 110,000 distinct CDR3 sequences, roughly 19% detected once. Germline assignment: CDR1 MDHEN and CDR2 SYDVKM. The CDR3 has 14 amino acids. Trimming took 2 bases from V and 1 from J, leaving 8 bases between them. The receptor comes from a human donor in good health. The V gene is TRBV28, the J gene TRBJ2-5; a weak D match, TRBD2 (6 bases). In nucleotides, the CDR3 is TGTGCCAGCAGTTTAAACGGGGGCCAAGAGACCCAGTACTTC. Its translation: CASSLNGGQETQYF.